The rows below give T cell receptor beta chains drawn from one sample of a study of naive and memory T cell subsets. TCRdb recomputed calls from the UMI-ligation and nested PCR reads with MiXCR, one row per CDR3 protein. The sample records about 160,000 distinct CDR3 sequences, about 23% being singletons. Sequencing was performed on naive CD4+ T cells from blood. These receptors were obtained from a human donor in good health. CDR3s include the opening cysteine and the closing phenylalanine or tryptophan. Each record gives: V gene, CDR3 length, J gene, clone size, D gene, CDR3 DNA, CDR3 protein. The D gene is left open where the match is weak. Clone size is given for some rows only: seen once, a few or many times, or a class if the clone is expanded.

V gene: TRBV20-1
CDR3 length: 14
J gene: TRBJ1-2
clone size: many
D gene: -
CDR3 DNA: TGCAGTGCTAGTGCTCGACAGAGTTCTTATGGCTACACCTTC
CDR3 protein: CSASARQSSYGYTF

V gene: TRBV5-8
CDR3 length: 17
J gene: TRBJ2-3
clone size: -
D gene: TRBD2
CDR3 DNA: TGTGCCAGCAGCTTGGGCCTACTAGCGGGAGGCGCAGATACGCAGTATTTT
CDR3 protein: CASSLGLLAGGADTQYF

V gene: TRBV29-1
CDR3 length: 15
J gene: TRBJ2-4
clone size: few
D gene: TRBD2
CDR3 DNA: TGCAGCGTTGAACGGCGGGAGCAAACCAAAAACATTCAGTACTTC
CDR3 protein: CSVERREQTKNIQYF

V gene: TRBV19
CDR3 length: 14
J gene: TRBJ1-3
clone size: few
D gene: -
CDR3 DNA: TGTGCCAGTAGTCAGATGAGCTCTGGAAACACCATATATTTT
CDR3 protein: CASSQMSSGNTIYF

V gene: TRBV27
CDR3 length: 19
J gene: TRBJ2-2
clone size: few
D gene: TRBD2
CDR3 DNA: TGTGCCAGCACTGCGACTAAGCAGCGGGAGGGCGCGAACACCGGGGAGCTGTTTTTT
CDR3 protein: CASTATKQREGANTGELFF

V gene: TRBV6-6
CDR3 length: 12
J gene: TRBJ1-2
clone size: few
D gene: -
CDR3 DNA: TGTGCCAGCAGCGAAAATAACTATGGCTACACCTTC
CDR3 protein: CASSENNYGYTF

V gene: TRBV6-2/TRBV6-3
CDR3 length: 14
J gene: TRBJ2-1
clone size: few
D gene: -
CDR3 DNA: TGTGCCAGCAGTTACTCAGAGCGGTACAATGAGCAGTTCTTC
CDR3 protein: CASSYSERYNEQFF

V gene: TRBV11-2
CDR3 length: 15
J gene: TRBJ2-7
clone size: -
D gene: TRBD1
CDR3 DNA: TGTGCCAGCAGCCCTTCGACAGGGATGGGATACGAGCAGTACTTC
CDR3 protein: CASSPSTGMGYEQYF

V gene: TRBV5-1
CDR3 length: 16
J gene: TRBJ2-5
clone size: few
D gene: -
CDR3 DNA: TGCGCCAGCAGACGTTCAATCTCCGGGAACCAAGAGACCCAGTACTTC
CDR3 protein: CASRRSISGNQETQYF

V gene: TRBV6-2/TRBV6-3
CDR3 length: 15
J gene: TRBJ2-3
clone size: -
D gene: TRBD1
CDR3 DNA: TGTGCCAGCAGTTACCCAAGACAGGGTACAGATACGCAGTATTTT
CDR3 protein: CASSYPRQGTDTQYF

V gene: TRBV10-2
CDR3 length: 12
J gene: TRBJ2-5
clone size: few
D gene: -
CDR3 DNA: TGCGCCAGCAGTCAGTTCCAAGAGACCCAGTACTTC
CDR3 protein: CASSQFQETQYF